The 17 T cell receptor beta chains below were found in one sample sequenced in a study of T cell repertoires in cytomegalovirus infection (dated by TCRdb to 2018 to 2020). The sequencer listed for this sample is Illumina HiSeq 1500. The raw public data were reprocessed by TCRdb itself: fastp quality trimming at Q25, MiXCR clonotype calling, in-frame beta chains only. Here each entry gathers all rows of one CDR3 protein and keeps the most common genes and DNA. This sample is represented by 450,000 to 550,000 distinct CDR3 sequences; 15% to 20% of them were singletons. The ten top clones hold 20% to 30% of the sample. Input material: CD8+ T cells from PBMCs. The receptors were gathered from a human donor in good health (CMV status not recorded). Some clones in this sample may be carry-over from other donors' samples.

This clonotype was counted at least ten times. V usage is TRBV2 and J usage is TRBJ1-2; D perhaps matches TRBD1 (5 bases). The CDR3 runs 15 residues. Per germline, CDR1 SNHLY and CDR2 FYNNEI. The germline V and J ends were trimmed by 1 base and 3 bases, with 12 bases remaining between them. CDR3 nucleotide sequence: TGTGCCAGCAGTGAAGGTTGGGGGATCTACTATGGCTACACCTTC. Translated, it gives CASSEGWGIYYGYTF.

The chain has TRBV7-9 and TRBJ1-1, with unresolved D. Germline V lookup: CDR1 SEHNR, CDR2 FQNEAQ (reference sequence). This CDR3 has 15 residues. Trimming pared 5 bases from V and 3 bases from J, leaving 16 bases between. This CDR3 is CASSPDPLMDTEAFF. CDR3 bases: TGTGCCAGCAGCCCCGACCCCTTGATGGACACTGAAGCTTTCTTT.

This clonotype was found many times. The chain combines TRBV5-4 with TRBJ2-1; tentative D call: TRBD2 (6 bases). V was trimmed by 4 bases and J by 5 bases, leaving 19 bases between them. Germline V gene data show CDR1 as SGHNT and CDR2 as YYREEE (reference sequence). This CDR3 spans 16 amino acids. The CDR3 spells CASSLTREIRDNEQFF. CDR3 coding DNA: TGTGCCAGCAGCCTGACTAGAGAGATTCGGGACAATGAGCAGTTCTTC.

This clonotype has a count of ten or more. The chain joins TRBV7-9 to TRBJ1-5; D is unclear. The length of the CDR3 is 12 residues. Trimming removed 2 bases at V and 11 bases at J, with 10 bases between. The germline V gene has CDR1 SEHNR and CDR2 FQNEAQ (reference sequence). Here the CDR3 DNA reads TGTGCCAGCAGCTTAAATACGGGAGCCCAGCATTTT. It specifies CASSLNTGAQHF.

This clonotype was seen repeatedly, ten times or more. V usage is TRBV7-9 and J usage is TRBJ2-1; D might be TRBD2 (7 bases). V lost 8 bases, J lost 6 bases, and 20 bases lay in between. The CDR3 consists of 15 residues. Germline CDR1 is SEHNR and CDR2 is FQNEAQ (reference sequence). The CDR3 DNA reads as TGTGCCAGCTCCCGGCCGAGCGGGGACATCAATGAGCAGTTCTTC. As protein: CASSRPSGDINEQFF.

This clonotype was recorded a few times. The CDR3 DNA reads TGTGCCAGCAGTTTCACGTATTATAGCAATCAGCCCCAGCATTTT. As protein: CASSFTYYSNQPQHF. The chain has TRBV6-1 and TRBJ1-5; D is ambiguous. V gave up 5 bases and J gave up 0 bases, with 11 bases separating them. CDR1 MNHNS and CDR2 SASEGT come from the germline V gene. This CDR3 comprises 15 residues.

This clonotype was recorded at least ten times. The V gene is TRBV11-2, the J gene TRBJ1-1; TRBD1 might be the D (6 bases). This CDR3 comprises 13 residues. The germline V gene has CDR1 SGHAT and CDR2 FQNNGV. Trimming shortened V by 1 base and J by 6 bases, and 9 bases separated the two germline ends. CDR3: CASSLGRGAEAFF. The DNA of the CDR3 is TGTGCCAGCAGCTTAGGCAGGGGCGCTGAAGCTTTCTTT.

This clonotype showed up just a few times. V and J are TRBV7-9 and TRBJ2-7; tentative D call: TRBD1 (6 bases). The CDR3 loop spans 11 amino acids. With 0 bases removed from V and 13 bases from J, the gap between germline ends came to 10 bases. Germline-derived CDR1 and CDR2 are SEHNR and FQNEAQ (reference sequence). DNA for the CDR3: TGTGCCAGCAGCTTAGCACGGGACACCTACTTC. Protein sequence: CASSLARDTYF.

Ten or more counts support this clonotype. The V call is TRBV7-9, the J call TRBJ2-3; TRBD2 is a possible D gene (5 bases). This CDR3 has 12 residues. Trimming removed 5 bases from V and 6 bases from J, with 9 bases in between. Germline CDR1 and CDR2: SEHNR and FQNEAQ (reference sequence). The CDR3 coding sequence is TGTGCCAGCAGCCGACGGGGTGATACGCAGTATTTT. This encodes CASSRRGDTQYF.

The V and J genes are TRBV4-1 and TRBJ1-1; the D gene is possibly TRBD1 (6 bases). The germline gives CDR1 MGHRA, CDR2 YSYEKL. The CDR3 length is 15 residues. V shed 4 bases and J shed 4 bases, with 16 bases lying between them. This CDR3 is CASSLPTGGFTEAFF. The CDR3 DNA sequence: TGCGCCAGCAGCCTTCCCACGGGGGGCTTCACTGAAGCTTTCTTT.

The chain uses TRBV5-4 and TRBJ2-7, with 8 bases fitting TRBD2. J lost 6 bases, V lost 4 bases, and 12 bases had no gene match. The CDR3 has 15 residues. Germline V CDR1 and CDR2: SGHNT, YYREEE (reference sequence). The CDR3 loop is CASSPRSAGGTEQYF. CDR3 bases: TGTGCCAGCAGCCCCCGGAGTGCGGGAGGTACCGAGCAGTACTTC.

This clonotype has at least ten counts. The chain carries TRBV11-1 and TRBJ1-1, with TRBD1 identical over 7 bases. In germline, CDR1 is SGHAT, CDR2 FQDESV (reference sequence). V lost 3 bases to trimming and J lost 7 bases; unmatched junction nucleotides: 14. The CDR3 runs 16 residues. CDR3 DNA: TGTGCCAGCAGCTTGCTATTCGCCGGGACAGACCATGAAGCTTTCTTT. Its translation is CASSLLFAGTDHEAFF.

This rearrangement joins TRBV20-1 to TRBJ2-5, with D perhaps matching TRBD2 (6 bases). In germline, CDR1 is DFQATT, CDR2 SNEGSKA (reference sequence). Trimming left V 5 bases short and J 0 bases short, with 7 bases between. The CDR3 length is 12 residues. The CDR3 protein is CSARENQETQYF. As DNA, the CDR3 is TGCAGTGCTCGGGAGAACCAAGAGACCCAGTACTTC.

About this clonotype itself: A read error may be the cause here, since a much bigger clone is one base away. Given the absence of the conserved phenylalanine or tryptophan at the CDR3 end, a read error is likely. The chain couples TRBV2 to TRBJ2-7; D is possibly TRBD2 (5 bases). From germline, CDR1 is SNHLY and CDR2 FYNNEI. The CDR3 is 12 amino acids. Trimming shortened V by 9 bases and J by 3 bases, and 12 bases separated the two germline ends. CDR3 region: CARSGANYEQYL. CDR3 DNA: TGTGCCAGGAGCGGCGCGAACTACGAGCAGTACTTA.

About this clonotype: The conserved phenylalanine or tryptophan normally closing the CDR3 is absent here, so this likely arose from a read error. The V gene is TRBV28, the J gene TRBJ2-6; D is perhaps TRBD1 (7 bases). Germline V gene sequence: CDR1 MDHEN, CDR2 SYDVKM. Trimming shortened V by 5 bases and J by 2 bases, and 19 bases separated the two germline ends. The CDR3 extends over 18 amino acids. CDR3 DNA sequence: TGTGCCAGCAGTACCCTACAGGGGAGGTCCGCTGGGGCCAACGTCCTGACTTTA. This codes for CASSTLQGRSAGANVLTL.

This clonotype came up many times. The genes are TRBV7-3 and TRBJ2-7; 10 positions match TRBD2. There are 15 residues in the CDR3. Germline V CDR1 and CDR2: SGHTA, FQGTGA. J lost 5 bases, V lost 5 bases, and 9 bases had no gene match. CDR3 sequence reads: CASSRVGTSADEQYF. The CDR3 nucleotides are TGTGCCAGCAGCCGAGTTGGGACTAGCGCGGACGAGCAGTACTTC.

This clonotype has a count of ten or more. The V gene is TRBV28, the J gene TRBJ2-7; TRBD1 or TRBD2 may be the D gene (5 bases each). Germline V lookup: CDR1 MDHEN, CDR2 SYDVKM. There are 13 residues in the CDR3. With 4 bases removed from V and 3 bases from J, the gap between germline ends came to 10 bases. The CDR3 DNA follows: TGTGCCAGCAGTTACCGGGACCACTACGAGCAGTACTTC. As protein: CASSYRDHYEQYF.